These 5 T cell receptor beta chains came from one sample sequenced in a study of blood T cell repertoires in COVID-19. Produced via immunoSEQ multiplex PCR; TCRdb's table is partial and in-frame only. The repertoire holds around 100,000 clones, with 90% to 95% as singletons. Sequenced: peripheral blood. All receptors derive from a man in his fifties or sixties with acute or convalescent COVID-19.

The genes are TRBV9 and TRBJ2-7; TRBD2 matches 8 bases. CDR3 length: 16 amino acids. Germline assignment: CDR1 SGDLS and CDR2 YYNGEE. The ends lost 3 bases at V and 4 bases at J; junction bases unmatched: 12. For the CDR3, the DNA is TGTGCCAGCAGCGGGGGCATTGGACTAGCAGTTTACGAGCAGTACTTC. This translates into CASSGGIGLAVYEQYF.

The chain links TRBV29-1 to TRBJ2-3, with TRBD2 matching over 10 bases. The ends lost 0 bases at V and 4 bases at J; junction bases unmatched: 1. The CDR3 runs to 14 residues. Germline CDR1 and CDR2: SQVTM and ANQGSEA. The CDR3 sequence: CSVEESGGADTQYF. Here the CDR3 DNA reads TGCAGCGTTGAAGAGAGCGGGGGGGCAGATACGCAGTATTTT.

This clone was detected only once. CDR3: CASSQEGQPYNEQFF. In DNA form, the CDR3 reads TGTGCCAGCAGCCAAGAGGGTCAGCCCTACAATGAGCAGTTCTTC. J is TRBJ2-1 and V is TRBV13, with a tentative D call TRBD2 (5 bases). Germline-derived CDR1 and CDR2 are PRHDT and FYEKMQ (reference sequence). The CDR3 covers 15 residues. Trimming took off 5 bases at V and 2 bases at J, with 13 bases between the two ends.

This chain uses TRBV7-3 with TRBJ2-3; tentatively, D is TRBD2 (5 bases). In germline, CDR1 is SGHTA, CDR2 FQGTGA. Trimming stripped 5 bases from V and 6 bases from J, with 12 bases between. This CDR3 is 13 amino acids long. The CDR3 loop is CASSADPGDTQYF. CDR3 DNA: TGTGCCAGCAGCGCAGACCCGGGGGATACGCAGTATTTT.

The gene calls are TRBV6-5 and TRBJ1-4; D perhaps matches TRBD1 (6 bases). Trimming pared 6 bases from V and 8 bases from J, leaving 19 bases between. Germline V gene data show CDR1 as MNHEY and CDR2 as SVGAGI. CDR3 length: 15 amino acids. CDR3 sequence reads: CASSAQRGLVEKLFF. The CDR3 region has the DNA TGTGCCAGCAGCGCCCAGCGGGGGCTGGTCGAAAAACTGTTTTTT.